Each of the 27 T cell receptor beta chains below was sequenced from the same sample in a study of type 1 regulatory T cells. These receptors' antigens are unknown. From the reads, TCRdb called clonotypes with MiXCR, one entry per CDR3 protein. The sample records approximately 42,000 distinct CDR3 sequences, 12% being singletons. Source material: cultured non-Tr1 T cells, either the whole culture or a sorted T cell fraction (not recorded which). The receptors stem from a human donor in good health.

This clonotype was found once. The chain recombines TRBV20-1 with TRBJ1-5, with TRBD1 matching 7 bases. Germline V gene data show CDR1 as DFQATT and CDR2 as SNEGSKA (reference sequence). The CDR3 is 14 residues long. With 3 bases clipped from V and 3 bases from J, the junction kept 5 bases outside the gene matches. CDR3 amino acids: CSASVGTDNQPQHF. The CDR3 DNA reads TGCAGTGCTAGCGTGGGGACAGACAATCAGCCCCAGCATTTT.

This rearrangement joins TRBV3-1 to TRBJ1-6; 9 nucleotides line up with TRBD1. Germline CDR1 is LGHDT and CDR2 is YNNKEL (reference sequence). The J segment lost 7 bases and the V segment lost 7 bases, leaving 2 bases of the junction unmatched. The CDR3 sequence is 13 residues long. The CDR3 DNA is TGTGCCAGCATGGACAGGGGAAATTCACCCCTCCACTTT. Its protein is CASMDRGNSPLHF.

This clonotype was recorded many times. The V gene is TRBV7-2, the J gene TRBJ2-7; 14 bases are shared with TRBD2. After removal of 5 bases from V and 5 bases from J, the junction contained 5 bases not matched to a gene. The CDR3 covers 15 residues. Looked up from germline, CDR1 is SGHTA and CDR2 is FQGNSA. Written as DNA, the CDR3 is TGTGCCAGCAGCCTACGACTAGCGGGAGGGGACGAGCAGTACTTC. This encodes CASSLRLAGGDEQYF.

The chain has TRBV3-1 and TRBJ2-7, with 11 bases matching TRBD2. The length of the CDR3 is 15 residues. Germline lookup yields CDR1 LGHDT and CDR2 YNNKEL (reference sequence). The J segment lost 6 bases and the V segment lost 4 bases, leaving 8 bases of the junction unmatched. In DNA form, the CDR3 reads TGTGCCAGCAGCCCCTTCTCCGGACTAGCGGGCGAGCAGTACTTC. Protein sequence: CASSPFSGLAGEQYF.

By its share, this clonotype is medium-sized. In DNA, the CDR3 is TGCAGCGTTGAAGATCAAAAGACGGGAGCTTTCTTT. This gives the protein CSVEDQKTGAFF. This chain uses TRBV29-1 with TRBJ1-1, with D hard to call. Deletions cut 0 bases from V and 10 bases from J, with 12 bases between. This CDR3 has 12 residues. CDR1 and CDR2 from the germline V gene are SQVTM and ANQGSEA. Supplemented by reference TRBV29-1 and TRBJ1-1, the full variable domain reads SAVISQKPSRDICQRGTSLTIQCQVDSQVTMMFWYRQQPGQSLTLIATANQGSEATYESGFVIDKFPISRPNLTFSTLTVSNMSPEDSSIYLCSVEDQKTGAFFGQGTRLTVV.

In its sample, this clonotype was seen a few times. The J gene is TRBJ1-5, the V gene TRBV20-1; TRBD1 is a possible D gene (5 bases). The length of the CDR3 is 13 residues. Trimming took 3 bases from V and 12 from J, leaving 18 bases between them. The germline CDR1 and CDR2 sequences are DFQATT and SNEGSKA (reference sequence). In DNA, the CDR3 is TGCAGTGCTAGTCCCACCATCCAGGGCAGCCAGCATTTT. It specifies CSASPTIQGSQHF.

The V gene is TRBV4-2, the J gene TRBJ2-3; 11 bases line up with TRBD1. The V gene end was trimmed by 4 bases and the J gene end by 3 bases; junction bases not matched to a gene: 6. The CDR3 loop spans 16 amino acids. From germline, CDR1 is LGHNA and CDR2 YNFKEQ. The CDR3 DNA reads TGTGCCAGCAGCCCAACCGGGACAGGGGGTACAGATACGCAGTATTTT. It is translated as CASSPTGTGGTDTQYF.

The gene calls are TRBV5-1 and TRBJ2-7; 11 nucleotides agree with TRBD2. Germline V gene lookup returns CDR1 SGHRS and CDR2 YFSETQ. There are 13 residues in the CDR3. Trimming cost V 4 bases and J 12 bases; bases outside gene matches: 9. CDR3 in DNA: TGCGCCAGCAGCACCCGGACTAGCGGGTCTTGGTACTTC. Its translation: CASSTRTSGSWYF.

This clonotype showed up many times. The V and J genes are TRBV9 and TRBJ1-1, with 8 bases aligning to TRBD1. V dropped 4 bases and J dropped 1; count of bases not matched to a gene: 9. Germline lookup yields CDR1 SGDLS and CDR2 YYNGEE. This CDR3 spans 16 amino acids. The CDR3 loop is CASSPGIGTGNTEAFF. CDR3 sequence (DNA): TGTGCCAGCAGCCCTGGGATTGGGACAGGGAACACTGAAGCTTTCTTT.

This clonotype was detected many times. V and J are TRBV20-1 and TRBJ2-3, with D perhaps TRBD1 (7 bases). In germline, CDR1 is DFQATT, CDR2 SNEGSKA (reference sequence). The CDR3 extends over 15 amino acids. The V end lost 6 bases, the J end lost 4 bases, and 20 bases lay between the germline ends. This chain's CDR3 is CSAPGGLLRADTQYF. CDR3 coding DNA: TGCAGTGCCCCAGGGGGACTCCTAAGGGCAGATACGCAGTATTTT.

CDR3 DNA sequence: TGTGCCAGCAGTTTATTAGGACTCGGGGCGGGAAACACTGAAGCTTTCTTT. It specifies CASSLLGLGAGNTEAFF. The chain carries TRBV27 and TRBJ1-1; TRBD1 might be the D (5 bases). The CDR3 runs 17 residues. From germline, CDR1 is MNHEY and CDR2 SMNVEV (reference sequence). V was cut by 1 base and J by 2 bases, with 17 bases left in between.

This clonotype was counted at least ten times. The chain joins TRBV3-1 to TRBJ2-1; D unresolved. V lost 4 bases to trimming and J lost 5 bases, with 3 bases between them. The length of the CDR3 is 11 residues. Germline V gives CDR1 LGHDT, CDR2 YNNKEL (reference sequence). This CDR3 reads CASSRNNEQFF. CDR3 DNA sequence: TGTGCCAGCAGCCGAAACAATGAGCAGTTCTTC.

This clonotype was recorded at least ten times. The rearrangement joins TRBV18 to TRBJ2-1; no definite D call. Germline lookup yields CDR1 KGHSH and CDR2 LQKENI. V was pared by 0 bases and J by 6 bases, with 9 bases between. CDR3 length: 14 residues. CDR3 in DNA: TGTGCCAGCTCACCACCCCCCGGGCGCAATGAGCAGTTCTTC. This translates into CASSPPPGRNEQFF. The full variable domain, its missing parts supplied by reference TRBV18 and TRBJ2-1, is NAGVMQNPRHLVRRRGQEARLRCSPMKGHSHVYWYRQLPEEGLKFMVYLQKENIIDESGMPKERFSAEFPKEGPSILRIQQVVRGDSAAYFCASSPPPGRNEQFFGPGTRLTVL.

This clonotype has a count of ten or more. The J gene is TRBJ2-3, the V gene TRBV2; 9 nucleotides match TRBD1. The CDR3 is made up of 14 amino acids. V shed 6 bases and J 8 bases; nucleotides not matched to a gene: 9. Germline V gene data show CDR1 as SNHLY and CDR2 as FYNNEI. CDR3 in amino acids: CASRLDRGGGTQYF. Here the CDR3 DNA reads TGTGCCAGCAGGCTGGACAGGGGAGGGGGTACGCAGTATTTT.

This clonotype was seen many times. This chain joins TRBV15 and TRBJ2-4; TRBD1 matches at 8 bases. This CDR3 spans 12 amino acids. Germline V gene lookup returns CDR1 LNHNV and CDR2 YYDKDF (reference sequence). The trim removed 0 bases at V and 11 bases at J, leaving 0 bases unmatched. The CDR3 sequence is CATSREQGVQYF. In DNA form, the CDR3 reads TGTGCCACCAGCAGAGAACAGGGGGTTCAGTACTTC.

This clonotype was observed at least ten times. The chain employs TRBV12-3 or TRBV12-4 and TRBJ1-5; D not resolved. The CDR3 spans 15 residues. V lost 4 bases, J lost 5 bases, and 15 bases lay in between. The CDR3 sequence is CASSSVPTSDQPQHF. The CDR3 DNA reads TGTGCCAGCAGTTCGGTCCCTACATCAGATCAGCCCCAGCATTTT.

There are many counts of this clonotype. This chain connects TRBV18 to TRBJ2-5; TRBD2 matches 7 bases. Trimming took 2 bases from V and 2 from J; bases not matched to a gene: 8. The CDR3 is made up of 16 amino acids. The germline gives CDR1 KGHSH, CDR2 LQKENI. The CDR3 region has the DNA TGTGCCAGCTCACCAACGTCTAGCGGCCAGCAAGAGACCCAGTACTTC. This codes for CASSPTSSGQQETQYF.

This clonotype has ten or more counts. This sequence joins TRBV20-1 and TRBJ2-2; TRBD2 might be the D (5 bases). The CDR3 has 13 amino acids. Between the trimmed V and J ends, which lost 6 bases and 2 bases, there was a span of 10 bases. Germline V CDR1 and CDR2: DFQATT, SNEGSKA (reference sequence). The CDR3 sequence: CSATRENTGELFF. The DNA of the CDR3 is TGCAGTGCCACCCGGGAAAACACCGGGGAGCTGTTTTTT.

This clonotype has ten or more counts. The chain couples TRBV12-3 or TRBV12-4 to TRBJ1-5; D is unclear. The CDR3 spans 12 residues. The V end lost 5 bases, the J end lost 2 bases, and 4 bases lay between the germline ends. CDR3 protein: CASSIGNQPQHF. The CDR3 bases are TGTGCCAGCAGTATCGGCAATCAGCCCCAGCATTTT.

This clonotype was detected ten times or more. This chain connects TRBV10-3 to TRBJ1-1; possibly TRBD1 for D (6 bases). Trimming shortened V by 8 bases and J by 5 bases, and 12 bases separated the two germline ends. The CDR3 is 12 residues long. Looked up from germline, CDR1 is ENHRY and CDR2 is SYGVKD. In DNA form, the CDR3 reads TGTGCCATCCGGGACATCGGAACTGAAGCTTTCTTT. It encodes CAIRDIGTEAFF.

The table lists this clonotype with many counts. The CDR3, as DNA: TGCAGTGCTCCGACAGGGGGTATGACTGAAGCTTTCTTT. Protein: CSAPTGGMTEAFF. The chain links TRBV20-1 to TRBJ1-1, with TRBD1 matching over 9 bases. This CDR3 contains 13 residues. Germline V gives CDR1 DFQATT, CDR2 SNEGSKA (reference sequence). V dropped 5 bases and J dropped 5; count of bases not matched to a gene: 6.

CDR3 DNA: TGCAGTGCTAGAGATCCCCAGAGGAGCCCCGGGGAGCTGTTTTTT. It encodes CSARDPQRSPGELFF. The V call is TRBV20-1, the J call TRBJ2-2; D unclear. Germline CDR1 reads DFQATT; CDR2 reads SNEGSKA (reference sequence). The ends were cut back, 0 bases at V and 6 bases at J, with 14 bases in the middle. The CDR3 is 15 amino acids.

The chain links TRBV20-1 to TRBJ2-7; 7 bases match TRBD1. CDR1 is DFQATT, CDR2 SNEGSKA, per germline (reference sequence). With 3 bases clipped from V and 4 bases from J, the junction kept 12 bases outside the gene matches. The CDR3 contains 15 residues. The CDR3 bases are TGCAGTGCTAGCGAGACAGGGTGGATCCATTACGAGCAGTACTTC. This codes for CSASETGWIHYEQYF.

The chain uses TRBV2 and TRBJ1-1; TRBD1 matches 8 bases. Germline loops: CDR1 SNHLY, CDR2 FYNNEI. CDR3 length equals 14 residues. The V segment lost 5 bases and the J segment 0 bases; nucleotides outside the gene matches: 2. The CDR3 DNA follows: TGTGCCAGCAGTCCGGACAGGGTGAACACTGAAGCTTTCTTT. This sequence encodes CASSPDRVNTEAFF.

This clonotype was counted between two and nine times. The DNA of the CDR3 is TGTGCCAGCAGTGAAGCCGGGAGGGCGGCAGATACGCAGTATTTT. Protein sequence: CASSEAGRAADTQYF. This chain joins TRBV25-1 and TRBJ2-3; TRBD2 agrees at 8 bases. The length of the CDR3 is 15 residues. J lost 4 bases, V lost 2 bases, and 5 bases had no gene match. Germline CDR1 and CDR2: MGHDK and SYGVNS.

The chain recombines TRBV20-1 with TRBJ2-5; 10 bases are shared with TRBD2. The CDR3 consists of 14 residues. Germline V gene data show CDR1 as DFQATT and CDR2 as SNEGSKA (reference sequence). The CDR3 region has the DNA TGCAGCGCCAGACTAGCGGGCACCCAAGAGACCCAGTACTTC. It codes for CSARLAGTQETQYF.

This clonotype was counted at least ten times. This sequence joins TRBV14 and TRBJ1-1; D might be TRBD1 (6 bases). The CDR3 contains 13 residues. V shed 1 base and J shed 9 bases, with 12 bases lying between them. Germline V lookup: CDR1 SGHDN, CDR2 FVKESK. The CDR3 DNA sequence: TGTGCCAGCAGCCAAGGGGGGGCTGGGAAAGCTTTCTTT. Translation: CASSQGGAGKAFF.